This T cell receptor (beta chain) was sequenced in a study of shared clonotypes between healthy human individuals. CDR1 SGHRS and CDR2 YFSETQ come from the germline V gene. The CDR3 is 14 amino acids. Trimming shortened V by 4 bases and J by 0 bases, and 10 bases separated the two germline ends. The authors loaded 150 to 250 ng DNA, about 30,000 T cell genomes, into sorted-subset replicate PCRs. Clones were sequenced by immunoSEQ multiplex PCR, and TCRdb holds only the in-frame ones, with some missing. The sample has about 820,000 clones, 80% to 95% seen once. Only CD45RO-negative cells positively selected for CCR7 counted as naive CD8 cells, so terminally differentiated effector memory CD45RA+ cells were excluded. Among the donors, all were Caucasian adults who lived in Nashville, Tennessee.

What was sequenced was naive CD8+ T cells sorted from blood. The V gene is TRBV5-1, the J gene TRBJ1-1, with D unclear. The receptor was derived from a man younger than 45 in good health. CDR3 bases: TGCGCCAGCAGCCTGAGGGAAATGAACACTGAAGCTTTCTTT. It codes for CASSLREMNTEAFF.